This entry is about one TCR beta chain. Its antigen is still unknown. Under the authors' procedure: After removing out-of-frame reads, around 2 million distinct TCRbeta sequences remained. Sequencing was performed with immunoSEQ multiplex PCR; in TCRdb, only in-frame clones are kept and a portion is missing. The V and J calls and clone size are taken from that table; D and trimming were inferred from the DNA. The sample consists of 35,000 to 50,000 clones, roughly three quarters of them appearing once. The data are from a study of memory CD4+ T cells and cytomegalovirus serostatus. Whole-study results and caveats: About 40% of the roughly 160 known CMV-associated TCRbeta sequences appeared in CD4+ memory. CMV serostatus prediction reached median AUC approximately 0.95, or 0.91 with US-trained model.

Looked up from germline, CDR1 is WNHNN and CDR2 is SYGVQD (reference sequence). V shed 10 bases and J shed 6 bases, with 16 bases lying between them. The CDR3 contains 12 residues. The sort gate was single viable CD3+CD4+CD8-CD45RO+ cells for memory CD4+ T cells. CD4+ T cells were isolated by positive magnetic selection. The chain employs TRBV10-1 and TRBJ2-7; D is possibly TRBD1 or TRBD2 (5 bases each). Sequencing used memory CD4+ T cells from blood. This receptor was obtained from an adult in good health and CMV-seronegative. CDR3 sequence (DNA): TGCGCCACGCGACAGCCAGGAGGCGAGCAGTACTTC. It encodes CATRQPGGEQYF.